These 11 T cell receptor beta chains were all obtained from the same sample, sequenced in a study of OX40 agonist ivuxolimab in advanced cancers. The method was immunoSEQ multiplex PCR; TCRdb's version includes in-frame clones alone and lacks a portion of them. Of about 58,000 clones in the sample, approximately 80% were seen once. The sample here was CD4+ or CD8+ T cells sorted from blood, taken in a trial of the OX40 agonist ivuxolimab. The source is an adult with an advanced solid tumor such as melanoma, head and neck, liver or kidney cancer.

This clone has only a few counts. One base separates it from a far larger clone, so it is likely a read error. CDR3 nucleotides: TGTGCCAGCAGCCAAGGGCGGCACGTCCTAGTGAACACTGAAGCTTTCTTT. This translates into CASSQGRHVLVNTEAFF. The genes are TRBV4-2 and TRBJ1-1, with D uncertain. The CDR3 loop spans 17 amino acids. Trimming removed 1 base from V and 0 bases from J, with 15 bases in between. Germline V gene sequence: CDR1 LGHNA, CDR2 YNFKEQ.

The J gene is TRBJ2-3, the V gene TRBV2, with unresolved D. From germline, CDR1 is SNHLY and CDR2 FYNNEI. V shed 5 bases and J shed 0 bases, with 3 bases lying between them. CDR3 length equals 12 residues. The CDR3 nucleotides read TGTGCCAGCAGTAGCAGCACAGATACGCAGTATTTT. It translates to CASSSSTDTQYF.

V gene TRBV5-4 combines with J gene TRBJ1-1, with TRBD1 identical over 10 bases. The V gene end was trimmed by 3 bases and the J gene end by 2 bases; junction bases not matched to a gene: 7. This CDR3 has 16 residues. Germline values: CDR1 SGHNT, CDR2 YYREEE (reference sequence). CDR3 loop: CASSYPGTGVNTEAFF. The CDR3 nucleotides are TGTGCCAGCAGCTACCCTGGGACAGGGGTTAACACTGAAGCTTTCTTT.

The V gene is TRBV18, the J gene TRBJ2-1; tentative D call: TRBD2 (5 bases). The CDR3 length is 14 residues. From germline, CDR1 is KGHSH and CDR2 LQKENI. Between the trimmed V and J ends, which lost 0 bases and 6 bases, there was a span of 9 bases. The CDR3 spells CASSPPGRTNEQFF. As DNA, the CDR3 is TGTGCCAGCTCACCACCGGGGAGAACCAATGAGCAGTTCTTC.

This chain joins TRBV18 and TRBJ2-2; 9 bases align to TRBD1. The CDR3 length is 15 residues. After removal of 3 bases from V and 6 bases from J, the junction contained 5 bases not matched to a gene. Per germline, CDR1 KGHSH and CDR2 LQKENI. Here the CDR3 reads CASSPQRTGAGELFF. DNA for the CDR3: TGTGCCAGCTCACCCCAAAGGACAGGGGCCGGGGAGCTGTTTTTT.

The CDR3 reads CASTQDSISNQPQHF. CDR3 nucleotides: TGTGCCAGCACCCAGGACAGTATAAGCAATCAGCCCCAGCATTTT. This chain connects TRBV6-1 to TRBJ1-5, with D possibly being TRBD1 (6 bases). The germline V and J ends were trimmed by 7 bases and 1 base, with 14 bases remaining between them. CDR3 length equals 15 residues. Germline loops: CDR1 MNHNS, CDR2 SASEGT.

This chain uses TRBV6-5 with TRBJ2-4, with a weak D call TRBD2 (6 bases). Germline CDR1 and CDR2: MNHEY and SVGAGI. The length of the CDR3 is 15 residues. Trimming cost V 4 bases and J 5 bases, with 15 bases left between them. In nucleotides, the CDR3 is TGTGCCAGCAGTTTCAGTTCTAGCGACGAAAACATTCAGTACTTC. Amino acids: CASSFSSSDENIQYF.

The rearrangement uses TRBV15 and TRBJ2-7; unclear D gene. Between the trimmed V and J ends, which lost 0 bases and 7 bases, there was a span of 13 bases. In germline, CDR1 is LNHNV, CDR2 YYDKDF (reference sequence). The CDR3 is made up of 14 amino acids. The CDR3 DNA is TGTGCCACCAGCAGAGATCCTACTCCCTGGGAGCAGTACGTC. Amino acids: CATSRDPTPWEQYV.

This chain uses TRBV1 with TRBJ2-7; the table assigns TRBD2, which was not confirmed against the DNA. TRBV1 counts as a pseudogene. The CDR3 extends over 16 amino acids. The CDR3 DNA is TGCACCAGCATAGAAGGGACTAGCGGGAGGGCCGACGAGCAGTACTTC. Its translation: CTSIEGTSGRADEQYF.

This sequence joins TRBV7-3 and TRBJ1-3, with 9 bases that match TRBD1. V was pared by 5 bases and J by 4 bases, with 9 bases of the junction left unmatched. This CDR3 spans 16 amino acids. The germline V gene encodes CDR1 SGHTA and CDR2 FQGTGA. The CDR3 region has the DNA TGTGCCAGCAGCGCGGGACAGGGAAGCTCCGGAAACACCATATATTTT. Protein: CASSAGQGSSGNTIYF.

The genes are TRBV6-4 and TRBJ1-4; D gene uncertain. This CDR3 comprises 13 residues. V lost 5 bases and J 8 bases, leaving 12 bases between the germline ends. Per the germline V gene, CDR1 is MRHNA and CDR2 is SNTAGT. CDR3 sequence (DNA): TGTGCCAGCAGTACCTCGGCTGGCGAAAAACTGTTTTTT. Its translation is CASSTSAGEKLFF.